This passage covers 30 T cell receptor beta chains from one sample sequenced in a study of blood T cell repertoires in COVID-19. The table came from immunoSEQ multiplex PCR; TCRdb's copy has only in-frame clones and leaves some out. The table includes fewer than 350,000 clones, 85% detected once. The sequenced sample was PBMCs or T cells enriched from blood (not recorded which). The receptors derive from a woman in her fifties or sixties who had recovered from COVID-19.

The chain is built from TRBV6-5 and TRBJ2-2; TRBD2 matches at 12 bases. The CDR3 has 15 amino acids. The junction had 9 bases not matched to a gene; V was cut back by 10 bases and J by 6 bases. Germline CDR1 reads MNHEY; CDR2 reads SVGAGI. The CDR3 coding sequence is TGTGCCACTAAATCTCTAGCGGGAGGGCCCGGGGAGCTGTTTTTT. Residues: CATKSLAGGPGELFF.

The V gene is TRBV7-9, the J gene TRBJ1-4; possibly TRBD1 for D (5 bases). The CDR3 is 15 amino acids. V lost 5 bases and J lost 6, with 16 bases in between. The germline CDR1 and CDR2 sequences are SEHNR and FQNEAQ (reference sequence). The CDR3 DNA reads as TGTGCCAGCAGCCCCGGGACTGTAGGCCATGAAAAACTGTTTTTT. As protein: CASSPGTVGHEKLFF.

In this sample, this clone turned up a few times. V gene TRBV19 combines with J gene TRBJ2-7, with 9 bases that match TRBD1. The junction had 9 bases not matched to a gene; V was cut back by 9 bases and J by 3 bases. This CDR3 has 14 amino acids. The germline V gene has CDR1 LNHDA and CDR2 SQIVND (reference sequence). This chain's CDR3 is CASIGPGQGYEQYF. The CDR3 nucleotides read TGTGCCAGCATTGGTCCGGGACAGGGCTACGAGCAGTACTTC.

The gene calls are TRBV6-1 and TRBJ2-7; 8 bases are shared with TRBD1. The germline CDR1 and CDR2 sequences are MNHNS and SASEGT. The trim removed 3 bases at V and 7 bases at J, leaving 11 bases unmatched. The CDR3 is made up of 15 amino acids. For the CDR3, the DNA is TGTGCCAGCAGTGATGAAGCAGGGGGCCTCCAGGAGCAGTACTTC. Translating it yields CASSDEAGGLQEQYF.

V and J are TRBV6-6 and TRBJ2-7; 8 bases are a match to TRBD2. The V gene's germline CDR1 is MNHNY and CDR2 SVGAGI (reference sequence). Unmatched junction bases numbered 8, after V lost 2 bases and J lost 2 bases. The CDR3 has 16 amino acids. The CDR3 nucleotides read TGTGCCAGCAGTTACAGTTCGCGGGAGGTTACCTACGAGCAGTACTTC. The encoded protein is CASSYSSREVTYEQYF.

This chain uses TRBV7-2 with TRBJ2-2; 13 positions agree with TRBD2. The germline V gene encodes CDR1 SGHTA and CDR2 FQGNSA. CDR3 length: 17 amino acids. The trim removed 4 bases at V and 8 bases at J, leaving 10 bases unmatched. CDR3 nucleotide sequence: TGTGCCAGCAGCTACACTAGCGGGAGGGCCGGAAGAGGGGAGCTGTTTTTT. Translating gives CASSYTSGRAGRGELFF.

The table lists this clone with a count of one. The chain is built from TRBV7-2 and TRBJ2-5; 7 nucleotides line up with TRBD1. Germline V gives CDR1 SGHTA, CDR2 FQGNSA. V lost 5 bases and J lost 4; bases outside the gene matches: 7. The CDR3 covers 14 residues. CDR3 DNA: TGTGCCAGCAGCCCGACAGGGACGACAGAGACCCAGTACTTC. Its protein product is CASSPTGTTETQYF. The full variable domain, rest sourced from reference TRBV7-2 and TRBJ2-5, is GAGVSQSPSNKVTEKGKDVELRCDPISGHTALYWYRQSLGQGLEFLIYFQGNSAPDKSGLPSDRFSAERTGGSVSTLTIQRTQQEDSAVYLCASSPTGTTETQYFGPGTRLLVL.

CDR3 region: CACPFPGGSSYEQYF. The CDR3 DNA reads TGTGCCTGCCCATTCCCCGGCGGAAGCTCCTACGAGCAGTACTTC. The chain has TRBV30 and TRBJ2-7; D uncertain. Trimming took 6 bases from V and 0 from J, leaving 18 bases between them. CDR1 GTSNPN and CDR2 SVGIG come from the germline V gene (reference sequence). The CDR3 spans 15 residues.

V gene TRBV19 combines with J gene TRBJ2-3; D uncertain. Germline V gene sequence: CDR1 LNHDA, CDR2 SQIVND (reference sequence). The V end was cut by 2 bases, the J end by 4 bases, with 7 bases between. This CDR3 has 13 amino acids. This CDR3 is CASSITAADTQYF. CDR3 nucleotides: TGTGCCAGTAGTATAACAGCAGCAGATACGCAGTATTTT.

This chain links TRBV7-2 with TRBJ2-3; tentative D call: TRBD2 (6 bases). The CDR3 sequence is 15 residues long. Germline CDR1 reads SGHTA; CDR2 reads FQGNSA. Trimming shortened V by 2 bases and J by 4 bases, and 13 bases separated the two germline ends. The CDR3 nucleotides read TGTGCCAGCAGCTTATCGGGGGATGTCGCAGATACGCAGTATTTT. This codes for CASSLSGDVADTQYF.

The V and J genes are TRBV5-1 and TRBJ1-1; D may be TRBD1 (6 bases). CDR1 and CDR2 (germline): SGHRS, YFSETQ. V was trimmed by 4 bases and J by 4 bases, leaving 11 bases between them. The CDR3 loop spans 13 amino acids. The CDR3 DNA sequence: TGCGCCAGCAGCCAACAGGGAAGCACTGAAGCTTTCTTT. Translating it yields CASSQQGSTEAFF.

This sequence joins TRBV25-1 and TRBJ1-2, with 7 bases identical to TRBD1. This CDR3 has 14 residues. CDR1 is MGHDK and CDR2 is SYGVNS in the germline V gene. The junction had 5 bases not matched to a gene; V was cut back by 4 bases and J by 3 bases. In DNA, the CDR3 is TGTGCCAGCAGTGGGCAGGGGGGCTACTATGGCTACACCTTC. Its translation is CASSGQGGYYGYTF.

This clone has more than one count but fewer than ten. This chain links TRBV2 with TRBJ1-2; TRBD1 aligns across 11 bases. V trimming: 5 bases; J trimming: 4 bases; junction bases outside the gene matches: 6. The germline V gene has CDR1 SNHLY and CDR2 FYNNEI. There are 15 residues in the CDR3. For the CDR3, the DNA is TGTGCCAGCAGTCTGGGACAGGGGGTTAGCTATGGCTACACCTTC. This translates into CASSLGQGVSYGYTF.

The chain has TRBV5-4 and TRBJ1-2, with 7 bases that match TRBD1. Germline V gene sequence: CDR1 SGHNT, CDR2 YYREEE (reference sequence). Trimming at V came to 4 bases and at J to 6 bases, leaving 12 bases not matched to a gene. There are 15 residues in the CDR3. CDR3 DNA: TGTGCCAGCAGCGTTGCCACGACAGGGATACATGGCTACACCTTC. This translates into CASSVATTGIHGYTF.

The V gene is TRBV7-9, the J gene TRBJ2-1; TRBD2 matches 12 bases. V shed 2 bases and J 10 bases; nucleotides not matched to a gene: 6. Germline lookup yields CDR1 SEHNR and CDR2 FQNEAQ (reference sequence). The length of the CDR3 is 15 residues. The CDR3 loop reads CASSLRLAGEEEQFF. CDR3 bases: TGTGCCAGCAGCTTACGACTAGCGGGAGAAGAGGAGCAGTTCTTC.

V and J are TRBV29-1 and TRBJ2-7, with TRBD1 matching over 7 bases. Trimming cost V 4 bases and J 3 bases; bases outside gene matches: 9. CDR3 size: 14 residues. Germline V gives CDR1 SQVTM, CDR2 ANQGSEA. CDR3 loop: CSVGRRQGVYEQYF. The DNA of the CDR3 is TGCAGCGTTGGGAGACGACAGGGTGTCTACGAGCAGTACTTC.

The chain couples TRBV6-5 to TRBJ1-1; unclear D gene. CDR1 is MNHEY, CDR2 SVGAGI, per germline. The V and J ends lost 5 bases and 0 bases respectively, with 7 bases between them. This CDR3 has 13 amino acids. The CDR3 here is CASSLYMNTEAFF. Here the CDR3 DNA reads TGTGCCAGCAGTCTATATATGAACACTGAAGCTTTCTTT.

In its sample, this clone was seen once. The gene calls are TRBV5-1 and TRBJ2-1; 8 positions agree with TRBD1. The V segment lost 0 bases and the J segment 8 bases; nucleotides outside the gene matches: 10. This CDR3 spans 16 amino acids. CDR1 SGHRS and CDR2 YFSETQ come from the germline V gene. The CDR3 loop is CASSLGQGPPVDEQFF. In DNA, the CDR3 is TGCGCCAGCAGCTTGGGACAGGGGCCCCCTGTGGATGAGCAGTTCTTC.

The chain carries TRBV27 and TRBJ2-3; weak D call: TRBD1 (5 bases). The germline CDR1 and CDR2 sequences are MNHEY and SMNVEV (reference sequence). The CDR3 totals 15 residues. Trimming cost V 3 bases and J 2 bases, with 12 bases left between them. The CDR3 region is CASSFPDTYTDTQYF. The CDR3 DNA reads TGTGCCAGCAGTTTTCCGGACACCTACACAGATACGCAGTATTTT.

This clone was observed a single time. This chain connects TRBV7-6 to TRBJ1-4; 7 positions agree with TRBD1. The V segment lost 6 bases and the J segment 6 bases; nucleotides outside the gene matches: 10. Germline V gives CDR1 SGHVS, CDR2 FNYEAQ. There are 15 residues in the CDR3. The CDR3 is CASRRTGDRYEKLFF. In DNA, the CDR3 is TGTGCCAGCAGAAGGACAGGAGATCGGTATGAAAAACTGTTTTTT.

The gene calls are TRBV11-3 and TRBJ2-2; D not certain. Trimming cost V 5 bases and J 2 bases, with 3 bases left between them. In germline, CDR1 is SGHNT, CDR2 YENEEA. This CDR3 is 12 amino acids long. The CDR3 loop is CASSPNTGELFF. The CDR3 bases are TGTGCCAGCAGCCCTAACACCGGGGAGCTGTTTTTT.

Details on this clone: Compared with germline, one end of the junction differs, possibly owing to a read error. The V call is TRBV20-1, the J call TRBJ2-7; D unresolved. Germline loops: CDR1 DFQATT, CDR2 SNEGSKA (reference sequence). The CDR3 extends over 10 amino acids. The CDR3 DNA follows: TGCAGTGCTAGCTCCCACGAGCAGTACTTC. Translating it yields CSASSHEQYF.

The V gene is TRBV5-4, the J gene TRBJ1-2; 9 bases line up with TRBD1. Germline assignment: CDR1 SGHNT and CDR2 YYREEE (reference sequence). With V trimmed by 4 bases and J by 8 bases, 6 bases remained unmatched. CDR3 length: 13 residues. The CDR3, as DNA: TGTGCCAGCAGCCCGGACAGGGGCAGAGGCTACACCTTC. Translated: CASSPDRGRGYTF.

The chain couples TRBV11-2 to TRBJ2-2; D is undetermined. Trimming removed 2 bases from V and 5 bases from J, with 9 bases in between. This CDR3 has 14 residues. The germline V gene has CDR1 SGHAT and CDR2 FQNNGV. CDR3 loop: CASSLPLTTGELFF. CDR3 bases: TGTGCCAGCAGCTTACCCCTAACGACCGGGGAGCTGTTTTTT.

This clone appeared a few times. The chain employs TRBV18 and TRBJ2-7, with TRBD2 as a possible D gene (5 bases). The V gene lost 3 bases and the J gene lost 4 bases, with 10 bases spanning the gap. This CDR3 comprises 13 residues. Germline CDR1 reads KGHSH; CDR2 reads LQKENI. The CDR3 DNA follows: TGTGCCAGCTCACCGGGAACGGGGTACGAGCAGTACTTC. Its translation is CASSPGTGYEQYF. Full variable domain (outside the CDR3, taken from reference TRBV18 and TRBJ2-7): NAGVMQNPRHLVRRRGQEARLRCSPMKGHSHVYWYRQLPEEGLKFMVYLQKENIIDESGMPKERFSAEFPKEGPSILRIQQVVRGDSAAYFCASSPGTGYEQYFGPGTRLTVT.

The chain recombines TRBV15 with TRBJ1-2; TRBD1 aligns across 7 bases. J lost 2 bases, V lost 5 bases, and 5 bases had no gene match. The germline V gene encodes CDR1 LNHNV and CDR2 YYDKDF (reference sequence). This CDR3 is built from 14 residues. CDR3 protein: CATSSDRRNYGYTF. The DNA of the CDR3 is TGTGCCACCAGCTCGGACAGGCGGAACTATGGCTACACCTTC.

The CDR3 DNA follows: TGTGCCAGCAGAAACCCGGGAGGCACAGATACGCAGTATTTT. It encodes CASRNPGGTDTQYF. The chain carries TRBV9 and TRBJ2-3; perhaps TRBD2 as D (6 bases). Germline-derived CDR1 and CDR2 are SGDLS and YYNGEE. With 5 bases removed from V and 1 base from J, the gap between germline ends came to 11 bases. The length of the CDR3 is 14 residues.

V and J are TRBV2 and TRBJ2-1, with 16 bases fitting TRBD2. V trimming: 4 bases; J trimming: 2 bases; junction bases outside the gene matches: 5. Germline lookup yields CDR1 SNHLY and CDR2 FYNNEI. The CDR3 runs 18 residues. CDR3 loop: CASSAGTSGGGPYNEQFF. As DNA, the CDR3 is TGTGCCAGCAGTGCCGGGACTAGCGGGGGGGGACCCTACAATGAGCAGTTCTTC.

The rearrangement uses TRBV18 and TRBJ2-7, with D maybe TRBD1 (5 bases). Trimming took off 3 bases at V and 3 bases at J, with 18 bases between the two ends. The CDR3 loop spans 16 amino acids. Per germline, CDR1 KGHSH and CDR2 LQKENI. The CDR3 region has the DNA TGTGCCAGCTCACCGACGGTCGTACAGGCAGGCTACGAGCAGTACTTC. Residues: CASSPTVVQAGYEQYF.

V and J are TRBV4-3 and TRBJ1-1, with D perhaps TRBD1 (6 bases). The CDR3 has 14 residues. The germline CDR1 and CDR2 sequences are LGHNA and YSLEER. The V end lost 6 bases, the J end lost 6 bases, and 17 bases lay between the germline ends. CDR3 region: CASRQGSERPEAFF. DNA of the CDR3: TGCGCCAGCAGACAGGGCTCCGAAAGACCTGAAGCTTTCTTT.